The 6 T cell receptor beta chains in this list originate from one sample, sequenced in a study of T cell repertoires in cytomegalovirus infection (dated by TCRdb to the late 2010s). Instrument used: Illumina HiSeq 1500. Starting from the raw public reads, TCRdb applied fastp trimming at Q25, assembled clones with MiXCR and retained in-frame beta chains. Entries are consolidated by CDR3 protein sequence, retaining the most common genes and DNA. A total of some 600,000 distinct CDR3 sequences appear in this sample, roughly a quarter of them only once. Less than 9.5% of the sample lies in the top ten. Material: CD8+ T cells from PBMCs. These receptors originate from a human donor in good health (CMV status not recorded). Some clones in this sample may be carry-over from other donors' samples.

The chain has TRBV27 and TRBJ1-2; maybe TRBD1 (5 bases). This CDR3 is 11 amino acids long. Germline CDR1 reads MNHEY; CDR2 reads SMNVEV (reference sequence). The V gene lost 10 bases and the J gene lost 8 bases, with 14 bases spanning the gap. As DNA, the CDR3 is TGTGCCACCTCAGGGAAGGGCGGCTACACCTTC. This codes for CATSGKGGYTF.

This clonotype was observed many times. V usage is TRBV7-2 and J usage is TRBJ2-3, with D hard to call. Germline CDR1 reads SGHTA; CDR2 reads FQGNSA. Trimming pared 5 bases from V and 0 bases from J, leaving 15 bases between. The CDR3 is 16 amino acids. DNA of the CDR3: TGTGCCAGCAGCCCATTGGCAGATTCTAGCACAGATACGCAGTATTTT. Its protein product is CASSPLADSSTDTQYF.

This chain uses TRBV19 with TRBJ2-4; 7 nucleotides match TRBD2. The CDR3 totals 18 residues. CDR1 is LNHDA, CDR2 SQIVND, per germline (reference sequence). After removal of 5 bases from V and 1 base from J, the junction contained 14 bases not matched to a gene. The CDR3 region is CASSPGLQRGMAKNIQYF. The CDR3 nucleotides are TGTGCCAGTAGTCCTGGCCTCCAGCGGGGTATGGCCAAAAACATTCAGTACTTC.

The table lists this clonotype with many counts. The chain employs TRBV7-2 and TRBJ2-3; 7 nucleotides agree with TRBD1. This CDR3 region has 18 residues. The germline gives CDR1 SGHTA, CDR2 FQGNSA. After removal of 3 bases from V and 0 bases from J, the junction contained 12 bases not matched to a gene. The CDR3: CASSFTGQILSSTDTQYF. For the CDR3, the DNA is TGTGCCAGCAGCTTCACGGGACAGATCTTATCTAGCACAGATACGCAGTATTTT.

This clonotype was detected ten times or more. CDR3 in amino acids: CASSYVLDQETQYF. The CDR3 nucleotides are TGTGCCAGCAGTTACGTCCTGGACCAAGAGACCCAGTACTTC. V gene TRBV6-2 or TRBV6-3 combines with J gene TRBJ2-5; D is unresolved. This CDR3 has 14 amino acids. The germline V gene encodes CDR1 MNHEY and CDR2 SVGEGT. Deletions cut 2 bases from V and 0 bases from J, with 7 bases between.

This clonotype was seen many times. The chain is built from TRBV7-4 and TRBJ2-6; D not resolved. Per the germline V gene, CDR1 is SGHVT and CDR2 is SQSDAQ. V was pared by 1 base and J by 4 bases, with 20 bases between. The CDR3 length is 19 residues. Written as DNA, the CDR3 is TGTGCCAGCAGCTTAGTACTCACGACGGGTCTGTGGGGGGCCAACGTCCTGACTTTC. Translated: CASSLVLTTGLWGANVLTF. Together with reference TRBV7-4 and TRBJ2-6, the CDR3 gives the full variable domain: GAGVSQSPRYKVAKRGRDVALRCDSISGHVTLYWYRQTLGQGSEVLTYSQSDAQRDKSGRPSGRFSAERPERSVSTLKIQRTEQGDSAVYLCASSLVLTTGLWGANVLTFGAGSRLTVL.